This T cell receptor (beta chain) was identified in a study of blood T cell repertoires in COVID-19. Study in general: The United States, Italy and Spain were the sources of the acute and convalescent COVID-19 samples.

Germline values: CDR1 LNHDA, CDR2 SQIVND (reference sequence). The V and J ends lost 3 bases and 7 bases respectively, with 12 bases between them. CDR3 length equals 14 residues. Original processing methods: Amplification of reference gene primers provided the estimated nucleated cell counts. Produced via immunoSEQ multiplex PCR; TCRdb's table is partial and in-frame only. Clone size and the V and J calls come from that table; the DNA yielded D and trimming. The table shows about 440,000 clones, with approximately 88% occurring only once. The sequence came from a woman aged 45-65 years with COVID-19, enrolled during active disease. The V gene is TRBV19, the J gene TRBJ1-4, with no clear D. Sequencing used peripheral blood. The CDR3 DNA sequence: TGTGCCAGTAGTATGACCGGGAGCAGTGAAAAACTGTTTTTT. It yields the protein CASSMTGSSEKLFF.